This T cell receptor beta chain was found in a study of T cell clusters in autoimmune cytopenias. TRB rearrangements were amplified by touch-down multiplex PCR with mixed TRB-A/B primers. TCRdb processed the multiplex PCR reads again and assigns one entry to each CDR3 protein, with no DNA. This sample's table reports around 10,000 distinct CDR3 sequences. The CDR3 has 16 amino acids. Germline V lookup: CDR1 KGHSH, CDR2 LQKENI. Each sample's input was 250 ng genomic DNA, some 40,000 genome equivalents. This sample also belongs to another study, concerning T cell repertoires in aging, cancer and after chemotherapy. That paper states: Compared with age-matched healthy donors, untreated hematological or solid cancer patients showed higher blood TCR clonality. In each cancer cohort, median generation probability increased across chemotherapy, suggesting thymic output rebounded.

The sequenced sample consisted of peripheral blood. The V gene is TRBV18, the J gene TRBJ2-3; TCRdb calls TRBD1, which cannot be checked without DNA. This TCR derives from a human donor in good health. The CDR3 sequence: CASSLSRQRVTDTQYF.